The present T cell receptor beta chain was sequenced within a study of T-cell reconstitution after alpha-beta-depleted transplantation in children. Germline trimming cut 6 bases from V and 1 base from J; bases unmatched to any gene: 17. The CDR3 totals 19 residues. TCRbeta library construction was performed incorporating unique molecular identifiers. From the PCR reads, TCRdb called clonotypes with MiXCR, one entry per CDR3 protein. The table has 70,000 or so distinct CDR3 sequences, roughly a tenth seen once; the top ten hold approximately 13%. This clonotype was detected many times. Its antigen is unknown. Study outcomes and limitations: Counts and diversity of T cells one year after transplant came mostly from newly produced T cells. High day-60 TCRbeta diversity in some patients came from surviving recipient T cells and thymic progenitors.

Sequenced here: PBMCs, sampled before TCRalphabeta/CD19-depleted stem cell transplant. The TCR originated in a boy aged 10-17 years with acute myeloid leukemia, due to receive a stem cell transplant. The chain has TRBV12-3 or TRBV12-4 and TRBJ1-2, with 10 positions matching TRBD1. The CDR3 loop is CASRWTGGVSQRVNYGYTF. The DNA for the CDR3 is TGTGCCAGCAGATGGACAGGGGGGGTTTCCCAGCGGGTTAACTATGGCTACACCTTC.